One sample yielded the 28 T cell receptor beta chains listed below, sequenced in a study of beta chain features in type 1 diabetes. Study-wide results and limits: People with Type 1 diabetes carried modestly yet significantly shorter TCRB CDR3s in all four CD4+ subsets.

Every bit of the isolated RNA underwent reverse transcription, so sequencing read expressed TCRB transcripts. Sequencing was performed with immunoSEQ multiplex PCR; in TCRdb, only in-frame clones are kept and a portion is missing. The data hold 300,000 to 400,000 clones, with around 9.6% observed a single time. Antigen specificity for these receptors is unknown. Sequencing used central memory CD4+ T cells from blood. The receptors originated from a man aged 25-40 years with type 1 diabetes.

This chain uses TRBV19 with TRBJ1-1; perhaps TRBD1 as D (5 bases). The CDR3 has 14 residues. The V end was cut by 9 bases, the J end by 7 bases, with 21 bases between. Germline loops: CDR1 LNHDA, CDR2 SQIVND (reference sequence). The CDR3 is CASDGVAGGSEAFF. The CDR3 nucleotides are TGTGCCAGCGATGGGGTCGCGGGGGGGAGTGAAGCTTTCTTT.

The chain combines TRBV6-1 with TRBJ2-3; a possible D gene is TRBD2 (6 bases). The CDR3 has 13 amino acids. V was shortened by 8 bases and J by 2 bases, with 11 bases between the two germline ends. The germline gives CDR1 MNHNS, CDR2 SASEGT. The CDR3 loop is CASERGLTDTQYF. For the CDR3, the DNA is TGTGCCAGCGAGAGGGGACTCACAGATACGCAGTATTTT.

This chain uses TRBV28 with TRBJ2-1; TRBD1 or TRBD2 may be the D gene (5 bases each). Trimming removed 3 bases from V and 9 bases from J, with 9 bases in between. The germline V gene has CDR1 MDHEN and CDR2 SYDVKM. This CDR3 is 12 amino acids long. The chain's CDR3 is CASSLAGGEQFF. In DNA form, the CDR3 reads TGTGCCAGCAGTTTGGCTGGGGGTGAGCAGTTCTTC.

This clone has more than one count but fewer than ten. V is TRBV27 and J is TRBJ1-1, with no clear D. Looked up from germline, CDR1 is MNHEY and CDR2 is SMNVEV (reference sequence). CDR3 length equals 13 residues. The V gene lost 5 bases and the J gene lost 3 bases, with 10 bases spanning the gap. The CDR3 sequence: CASSPATDTEAFF. CDR3 coding DNA: TGTGCCAGCAGTCCGGCGACGGACACTGAAGCTTTCTTT.

The chain is built from TRBV7-9 and TRBJ1-5, with D uncertain. The CDR3 spans 13 residues. Between the trimmed V and J ends, which lost 5 bases and 5 bases, there was a span of 10 bases. Germline CDR1 SEHNR, CDR2 FQNEAQ (reference sequence). The CDR3 nucleotides are TGTGCCAGCAGCGCAGACGGTTATCAGCCCCAGCATTTT. It encodes CASSADGYQPQHF. Full variable domain (rest looked up from reference TRBV7-9 and TRBJ1-5): DTGVSQNPRHKITKRGQNVTFRCDPISEHNRLYWYRQTLGQGPEFLTYFQNEAQLEKSRLLSDRFSAERPKGSFSTLEIQRTEQGDSAMYLCASSADGYQPQHFGDGTRLSIL.

This clone was counted only a few times. This chain uses TRBV27 with TRBJ1-5; 9 nucleotides align to TRBD1. The CDR3 totals 15 residues. J lost 5 bases, V lost 6 bases, and 8 bases had no gene match. Germline CDR1 reads MNHEY; CDR2 reads SMNVEV (reference sequence). CDR3 coding DNA: TGTGCCAGCAGCGGACGGGACAGGGCGGATCAGCCCCAGCATTTT. It yields the protein CASSGRDRADQPQHF.

This clone has only a few counts. The rearrangement uses TRBV18 and TRBJ2-1; TRBD2 agrees at 11 bases. CDR1 and CDR2 from the germline V gene are KGHSH and LQKENI. The junction had 5 bases not matched to a gene; V was cut back by 0 bases and J by 7 bases. This CDR3 is built from 16 residues. CDR3 protein: CASSPPGTSGVNEQFF. Here the CDR3 DNA reads TGTGCCAGCTCACCACCCGGGACTAGCGGTGTGAATGAGCAGTTCTTC.

There are a few counts of this clone. The chain uses TRBV18 and TRBJ2-1; D is perhaps TRBD1 (6 bases). The CDR3 covers 17 residues. Germline V gives CDR1 KGHSH, CDR2 LQKENI. V lost 3 bases and J lost 3, with 18 bases in between. CDR3 DNA: TGTGCCAGCTCACCCTCAGGGGCGACTCGCGTCTACAATGAGCAGTTCTTC. This gives the protein CASSPSGATRVYNEQFF. Drawing the rest from reference TRBV18 and TRBJ2-1, the complete variable domain is NAGVMQNPRHLVRRRGQEARLRCSPMKGHSHVYWYRQLPEEGLKFMVYLQKENIIDESGMPKERFSAEFPKEGPSILRIQQVVRGDSAAYFCASSPSGATRVYNEQFFGPGTRLTVL.

This clone has ten or more counts. The chain employs TRBV7-2 and TRBJ2-2; no firm D call. V lost 5 bases to trimming and J lost 4 bases, with 11 bases between them. Per the germline V gene, CDR1 is SGHTA and CDR2 is FQGNSA. The CDR3 consists of 14 residues. The chain's CDR3 is CASSRYTGTGELFF. CDR3 nucleotide sequence: TGTGCCAGCAGCCGATACACGGGCACCGGGGAGCTGTTTTTT.

This clone came up a few times. The chain links TRBV5-1 to TRBJ1-3; TRBD1 agrees at 7 bases. Germline V CDR1 and CDR2: SGHRS, YFSETQ. J lost 5 bases, V lost 4 bases, and 9 bases had no gene match. There are 15 residues in the CDR3. CDR3 protein: CASSPTRGARNTIYF. The CDR3 nucleotides are TGCGCCAGCAGCCCCACCAGGGGGGCCCGAAACACCATATATTTT.

There are many counts of this clone. The chain joins TRBV7-2 to TRBJ2-7; TRBD2 might be the D (5 bases). CDR1 is SGHTA and CDR2 is FQGNSA in the germline V gene. The CDR3 covers 18 residues. V lost 1 base to trimming and J lost 5 bases, with 24 bases between them. In nucleotides, the CDR3 is TGTGCCAGCAGCTTAGGTCACTTGGTAGCGACGTCTTGGAACGAGCAGTACTTC. Translation: CASSLGHLVATSWNEQYF.

This chain joins TRBV9 and TRBJ2-3; D is perhaps TRBD2 (6 bases). CDR3 length: 16 amino acids. CDR1 and CDR2 (germline): SGDLS, YYNGEE. The germline V and J ends were trimmed by 1 base and 0 bases, with 12 bases remaining between them. The CDR3: CASSVWGVSSTDTQYF. For the CDR3, the DNA is TGTGCCAGCAGCGTATGGGGGGTTTCTAGCACAGATACGCAGTATTTT.

V is TRBV25-1 and J is TRBJ2-3, with D possibly being TRBD2 (5 bases). The CDR3 length is 15 residues. V was pared by 7 bases and J by 0 bases, with 14 bases between. Germline CDR1 is MGHDK and CDR2 is SYGVNS. The CDR3 nucleotides are TGTGCCAGCACCCCTAGAGCGGCTAGCACAGATACGCAGTATTTT. This sequence encodes CASTPRAASTDTQYF.

The rearrangement joins TRBV6-5 to TRBJ2-3; a possible D gene is TRBD2 (6 bases). CDR1 MNHEY and CDR2 SVGAGI come from the germline V gene. Trimming cost V 4 bases and J 4 bases, with 15 bases left between them. The CDR3 totals 15 residues. The CDR3 sequence is CASSSRPSGADTQYF. Here the CDR3 DNA reads TGTGCCAGCAGTTCCCGGCCCTCGGGAGCAGATACGCAGTATTTT.

This chain joins TRBV6-1 and TRBJ2-4, with D perhaps matching TRBD2 (6 bases). Germline V CDR1 and CDR2: MNHNS, SASEGT. The germline V and J ends were trimmed by 0 bases and 7 bases, with 7 bases remaining between them. This CDR3 is 13 amino acids long. The CDR3 DNA is TGTGCCAGCAGTGAAGCGGAGGGTAACATTCAGTACTTC. The encoded protein is CASSEAEGNIQYF.

The chain has TRBV11-1 and TRBJ2-3; no definite D call. The CDR3 is made up of 11 amino acids. Germline V gives CDR1 SGHAT, CDR2 FQDESV (reference sequence). The V gene lost 7 bases and the J gene lost 5 bases, with 7 bases spanning the gap. This CDR3 is CASTHGDTQYF. CDR3 bases: TGTGCCAGCACCCACGGAGATACGCAGTATTTT.

In this sample, this clone turned up many times. The chain joins TRBV28 to TRBJ2-7; the D gene could be TRBD1 or TRBD2 (5 bases each). Germline-derived CDR1 and CDR2 are MDHEN and SYDVKM. V lost 6 bases and J 7 bases, leaving 16 bases between the germline ends. CDR3 length: 13 amino acids. CDR3: CASSRDGLEEQYF. As DNA, the CDR3 is TGTGCCAGCAGCCGGGACGGCCTAGAGGAGCAGTACTTC.

At least ten counts were recorded for this clone. This chain joins TRBV6-6 and TRBJ1-5, with 10 bases lining up with TRBD1. Germline CDR1 MNHNY, CDR2 SVGAGI (reference sequence). This CDR3 is built from 14 residues. V lost 6 bases and J lost 3; bases outside the gene matches: 2. The CDR3 region is CASSDRGPNQPQHF. For the CDR3, the DNA is TGTGCCAGCAGCGACAGGGGGCCCAATCAGCCCCAGCATTTT.

This clone has a handful of counts. Germline is not matched at one junction end, which may reflect a read error. This chain links TRBV7-8 with TRBJ2-7; tentatively, D is TRBD1 or TRBD2 (5 bases each). CDR1 and CDR2 (germline): SGHVS, FQNEAQ. The CDR3 has 13 residues. The CDR3 DNA is TGTGCCAGCAGCCTAGCACAGGTTTCCGAGCAGTACTTC. Translating gives CASSLAQVSEQYF. Together with reference TRBV7-8 and TRBJ2-7, the CDR3 gives the full variable domain: GAGVSQSPRYKVAKRGQDVALRCDPISGHVSLFWYQQALGQGPEFLTYFQNEAQLDKSGLPSDRFFAERPEGSVSTLKIQRTQQEDSAVYLCASSLAQVSEQYFGPGTRLTVT.

This clone turned up a few times. The genes are TRBV28 and TRBJ2-7; 9 bases match TRBD1. With 5 bases clipped from V and 5 bases from J, the junction kept 10 bases outside the gene matches. Germline CDR1 and CDR2: MDHEN and SYDVKM. The CDR3 totals 15 residues. This chain's CDR3 is CASSPRGTGLNEQYF. In nucleotides, the CDR3 is TGTGCCAGCAGTCCCCGGGGGACAGGGCTGAACGAGCAGTACTTC.

The rearrangement joins TRBV7-9 to TRBJ2-3, with 10 bases aligning to TRBD1. Germline CDR1 SEHNR, CDR2 FQNEAQ (reference sequence). J lost 1 base, V lost 3 bases, and 4 bases had no gene match. This CDR3 has 16 residues. The CDR3 here is CASSFDRGQGTDTQYF. CDR3 sequence (DNA): TGTGCCAGCAGCTTTGACAGGGGGCAAGGCACAGATACGCAGTATTTT.

The rearrangement uses TRBV7-9 and TRBJ2-5; unclear D gene. The V end was cut by 3 bases, the J end by 4 bases, with 6 bases between. Germline V gene sequence: CDR1 SEHNR, CDR2 FQNEAQ (reference sequence). This CDR3 is 12 amino acids long. CDR3 in amino acids: CASSFLRETQYF. The CDR3 region has the DNA TGTGCCAGCAGCTTCCTCCGAGAGACCCAGTACTTC.

Only a few counts were recorded for this clone. Other DNA sequences from this sample encode an identical CDR3 as well. This sequence joins TRBV5-4 and TRBJ1-4, with TRBD1 as a possible D gene (6 bases). The germline V and J ends were trimmed by 2 bases and 7 bases, with 12 bases remaining between them. The CDR3 has 14 residues. CDR1 is SGHNT and CDR2 is YYREEE in the germline V gene (reference sequence). CDR3 nucleotides: TGTGCCAGCAGCTTACAGGGAGCCGTTGAAAAACTGTTTTTT. It is translated as CASSLQGAVEKLFF.

This clone has a handful of counts. Other DNA sequences within the sample encode an identical CDR3. J is TRBJ1-1 and V is TRBV5-4, with D uncertain. Trimming left V 5 bases short and J 1 base short, with 6 bases between. The CDR3 covers 12 residues. Germline V gives CDR1 SGHNT, CDR2 YYREEE (reference sequence). The DNA for the CDR3 is TGTGCCAGCAGTTCCCCGAACACTGAAGCTTTCTTT. It translates to CASSSPNTEAFF. Full variable domain (missing parts from reference TRBV5-4 and TRBJ1-1): ETGVTQSPTHLIKTRGQQVTLRCSSQSGHNTVSWYQQALGQGPQFIFQYYREEENGRGNFPPRFSGLQFPNYSSELNVNALELDDSALYLCASSSPNTEAFFGQGTRLTVV.

This clone was seen only a few times. The V call is TRBV27, the J call TRBJ2-7, with D possibly matching TRBD2 (6 bases). CDR1 and CDR2 (germline): MNHEY, SMNVEV (reference sequence). V lost 4 bases and J lost 0, with 16 bases in between. This CDR3 comprises 16 residues. The CDR3 region has the DNA TGTGCCAGCAGTTGGGGTTCAGGGCGGGACTCCTACGAGCAGTACTTC. It translates to CASSWGSGRDSYEQYF.

There are a few counts of this clone. The J gene is TRBJ2-1, the V gene TRBV6-1, with TRBD1 identical over 7 bases. V lost 5 bases, J lost 9 bases, and 4 bases stayed unmatched. The CDR3 totals 12 residues. Germline lookup yields CDR1 MNHNS and CDR2 SASEGT. The CDR3 loop is CASSIDRAEQFF. The CDR3 DNA sequence: TGTGCCAGCAGTATCGACAGGGCTGAGCAGTTCTTC.

The chain carries TRBV5-1 and TRBJ2-6; 7 bases are shared with TRBD1. After removal of 4 bases from V and 0 bases from J, the junction contained 7 bases not matched to a gene. From germline, CDR1 is SGHRS and CDR2 YFSETQ. This CDR3 has 17 residues. As DNA, the CDR3 is TGCGCCAGCAGCCCAGCGACAGGGAACTCTGGGGCCAACGTCCTGACTTTC. Its translation is CASSPATGNSGANVLTF. Full variable domain (missing parts from reference TRBV5-1 and TRBJ2-6): KAGVTQTPRYLIKTRGQQVTLSCSPISGHRSVSWYQQTPGQGLQFLFEYFSETQRNKGNFPGRFSGRQFSNSRSEMNVSTLELGDSALYLCASSPATGNSGANVLTFGAGSRLTVL.

The V call is TRBV9, the J call TRBJ2-5; the D is unclear. V shed 4 bases and J shed 5 bases, with 9 bases lying between them. The CDR3 length is 12 residues. Germline V CDR1 and CDR2: SGDLS, YYNGEE. CDR3 DNA: TGTGCCAGCAGCCCCAACGGGGAGACCCAGTACTTC. Translating gives CASSPNGETQYF.